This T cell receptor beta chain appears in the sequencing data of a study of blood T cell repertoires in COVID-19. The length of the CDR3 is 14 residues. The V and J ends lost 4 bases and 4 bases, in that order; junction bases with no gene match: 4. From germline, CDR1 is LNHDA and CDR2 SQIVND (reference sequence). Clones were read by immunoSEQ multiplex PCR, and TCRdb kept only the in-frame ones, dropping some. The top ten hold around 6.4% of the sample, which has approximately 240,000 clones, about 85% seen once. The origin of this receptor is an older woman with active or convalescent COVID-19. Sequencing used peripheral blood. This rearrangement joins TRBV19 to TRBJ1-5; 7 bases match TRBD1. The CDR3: CASSTRTGNQPQHF. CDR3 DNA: TGTGCCAGTAGTACCCGGACAGGAAATCAGCCCCAGCATTTT.